This T cell receptor beta chain originates from a study of blood T cell repertoires in COVID-19. Study-wide background: The study drew acute and convalescent COVID-19 samples from the United States, Italy and Spain.

Assay: immunoSEQ multiplex PCR; the TCRdb copy retains only in-frame clones and omits some. This sample has around 150,000 clones, with 85% found just once. This CDR3 has 15 residues. Germline CDR1 reads SNHLY; CDR2 reads FYNNEI. Trimming left V 5 bases short and J 2 bases short, with 16 bases between. Specimen: PBMCs or T cells enriched from blood (not recorded which). The V gene is TRBV2, the J gene TRBJ2-7, with a weak D call TRBD1 (5 bases). The origin of this receptor is a woman between 35 and 50 years old who had recovered from COVID-19. CDR3 nucleotides: TGTGCCAGCAGTTCCGACAGAGTGGGCGCCTACGAGCAGTACTTC. Translation: CASSSDRVGAYEQYF.